This entry concerns a single T cell receptor (beta chain). In the original analysis: Amplified reference gene primers provided the basis for estimating nucleated cell counts. The assay was immunoSEQ multiplex PCR, and TCRdb's table has in-frame clones only and misses some. V and J calls plus clone size are reproduced from that table; the DNA served to infer D and trimming. The repertoire includes roughly 200,000 clones, roughly 80% of them detected once, and 11% sits in the top ten. The entry originates in a study of blood T cell repertoires in COVID-19. The overall study: COVID-19 samples collected from the United States, Italy and Spain covered acute and convalescent phases. PBMCs, B-cell-depleted T cells, or T cells were the source of the cDNA or gDNA that made up the material.

This CDR3 region has 17 residues. Germline V lookup: CDR1 SGHDT, CDR2 YYEEEE. The V segment lost 4 bases and the J segment 0 bases; nucleotides outside the gene matches: 10. This clonotype was obtained from a woman in her 40s with COVID-19, enrolled during active disease. The sample consisted of peripheral blood. The V call is TRBV5-6, the J call TRBJ2-7; 10 nucleotides match TRBD2. CDR3 nucleotide sequence: TGTGCCAGCAGCGATCACCTAGCGGGGGTAAGCTCCTACGAGCAGTACGTC. Protein sequence: CASSDHLAGVSSYEQYV.